What follows are 20 T cell receptor beta chains derived from one specimen sequenced in a study of blood T cell repertoires in COVID-19. The table came from immunoSEQ multiplex PCR; TCRdb's copy has only in-frame clones and leaves some out. Of some 200,000 clones detected, roughly 85% appear once; the ten largest clones hold about 2.4%. Input material: peripheral blood. The receptor set was obtained from a woman in her sixties or seventies with COVID-19, enrolled during active disease.

DNA of the CDR3: TGTGCCAGCAGCTTAGGAGTTATCATGAGACAGGAAAACGGCTACACCTTC. The encoded protein is CASSLGVIMRQENGYTF. The J gene is TRBJ1-2, the V gene TRBV7-9; TRBD1 might be the D (6 bases). Germline V gene data show CDR1 as SEHNR and CDR2 as FQNEAQ (reference sequence). Trimming shortened V by 1 base and J by 8 bases, and 23 bases separated the two germline ends. CDR3 length: 17 amino acids.

The J gene is TRBJ1-2, the V gene TRBV10-3; TRBD1 is a possible D gene (6 bases). Trimming removed 9 bases from V and 3 bases from J, with 14 bases in between. In germline, CDR1 is ENHRY, CDR2 SYGVKD. There are 13 residues in the CDR3. The CDR3 region has the DNA TGTGCCATGAGCACACAGGGAGACTATGGCTACACCTTC. This codes for CAMSTQGDYGYTF.

The chain joins TRBV3-1 (or the pseudogene TRBV3-2) to TRBJ1-2; D is possibly TRBD1 (6 bases). The germline V gene encodes CDR1 LGHDT and CDR2 YNNKEL (reference sequence). Trimming took off 0 bases at V and 6 bases at J, with 17 bases between the two ends. The length of the CDR3 is 16 residues. The CDR3 sequence: CASSQESRPGENGYTF. The CDR3 coding sequence is TGTGCCAGCAGCCAAGAGTCCCGACCAGGGGAGAATGGCTACACCTTC.

The rearrangement joins TRBV5-1 to TRBJ2-3; 8 nucleotides match TRBD2. The CDR3 is made up of 13 amino acids. Germline-derived CDR1 and CDR2 are SGHRS and YFSETQ. Trimming cost V 4 bases and J 5 bases; bases outside gene matches: 3. The CDR3 DNA sequence: TGCGCCAGCAGCCCGGGGGGGATAGATACGCAGTATTTT. This encodes CASSPGGIDTQYF.

V gene TRBV19 combines with J gene TRBJ2-2; 9 bases agree with TRBD1. Germline-derived CDR1 and CDR2 are LNHDA and SQIVND (reference sequence). The CDR3 runs 19 residues. The junction had 12 bases not matched to a gene; V was cut back by 0 bases and J by 4 bases. CDR3 nucleotides: TGTGCCAGTAGTATAGATCCAATCCGGGACAGGGTTGGCACCGGGGAGCTGTTTTTT. Amino acids: CASSIDPIRDRVGTGELFF.

The chain is built from TRBV25-1 and TRBJ1-2; D call uncertain. Trimming cost V 4 bases and J 4 bases, with 7 bases left between them. CDR1 and CDR2 (germline): MGHDK, SYGVNS. CDR3 length: 12 amino acids. The CDR3 here is CASSGPGYGYTF. CDR3 DNA: TGTGCCAGCAGTGGGCCGGGCTATGGCTACACCTTC.

The chain couples TRBV3-1 (or the pseudogene TRBV3-2) to TRBJ1-5; D is undetermined. Trimming left V 0 bases short and J 4 bases short, with 7 bases between. The germline V gene encodes CDR1 LGHDT and CDR2 YNNKEL (reference sequence). The CDR3 consists of 14 residues. The CDR3 nucleotides are TGTGCCAGCAGCCAAGACTTACTGAATCAGCCCCAGCATTTT. This translates into CASSQDLLNQPQHF.

The chain links TRBV29-1 to TRBJ1-1; D gene ambiguous. V gave up 7 bases and J gave up 4 bases, with 19 bases separating them. Germline V CDR1 and CDR2: SQVTM, ANQGSEA. The CDR3 is 14 amino acids. The CDR3 protein is CSGSLSPVLTEAFF. Written as DNA, the CDR3 is TGCAGCGGTTCCTTGAGCCCTGTCCTCACTGAAGCTTTCTTT.

The V call is TRBV7-9, the J call TRBJ2-1; D gene uncertain. With 7 bases removed from V and 5 bases from J, the gap between germline ends came to 12 bases. The CDR3 has 13 residues. Germline CDR1 reads SEHNR; CDR2 reads FQNEAQ (reference sequence). CDR3 residues: CASNRNRDNEQFF. CDR3 nucleotides: TGTGCCAGCAACCGAAACCGAGACAATGAGCAGTTCTTC. The full variable domain, completed using reference TRBV7-9 and TRBJ2-1, is DTGVSQNPRHKITKRGQNVTFRCDPISEHNRLYWYRQTLGQGPEFLTYFQNEAQLEKSRLLSDRFSAERPKGSFSTLEIQRTEQGDSAMYLCASNRNRDNEQFFGPGTRLTVL.

This sequence joins TRBV19 and TRBJ1-2; no definite D call. The CDR3 is 16 amino acids. V was clipped by 3 bases and J by 0 bases, with 14 bases between them. From germline, CDR1 is LNHDA and CDR2 SQIVND (reference sequence). The CDR3 sequence is CASSIGGFSSNYGYTF. CDR3 in DNA: TGTGCCAGTAGTATCGGCGGTTTCAGCTCTAACTATGGCTACACCTTC.

The V gene is TRBV7-2, the J gene TRBJ2-3; 8 bases are shared with TRBD1. Losses at the gene ends were 5 bases for V and 5 bases for J; bases not matched to a gene: 6. Germline-derived CDR1 and CDR2 are SGHTA and FQGNSA. CDR3 length: 14 residues. CDR3 sequence: CASSAQGAKDTQYF. The CDR3 nucleotides are TGTGCCAGCAGCGCTCAGGGGGCGAAAGATACGCAGTATTTT.

CDR3 bases: TGTGCCAGCAGCTTAGTGGGGGGGGCTCTAGCTAACTATGGCTACACCTTC. This encodes CASSLVGGALANYGYTF. The rearrangement uses TRBV11-2 and TRBJ1-2, with D possibly TRBD1 on 6 matching bases. Germline V gene data show CDR1 as SGHAT and CDR2 as FQNNGV. The CDR3 has 17 residues. V shed 1 base and J shed 0 bases, with 15 bases lying between them.

The rearrangement joins TRBV19 to TRBJ2-1; 8 bases fit TRBD2. The germline gives CDR1 LNHDA, CDR2 SQIVND (reference sequence). V was clipped by 5 bases and J by 5 bases; unmatched bases: 11. There are 16 residues in the CDR3. In nucleotides, the CDR3 is TGTGCCAGTAGTCCCTGGTGGGGACTAGTGAACAATGAGCAGTTCTTC. Protein: CASSPWWGLVNNEQFF.

This chain links TRBV21-1 with TRBJ2-3; the tabulated D call, TRBD1, remains unverified against the DNA. TRBV21-1 corresponds to a pseudogene. This CDR3 contains 13 residues. CDR3 loop: CASNPNEGATQYF. CDR3 DNA: TGTGCCAGCAACCCGAATGAAGGGGCGACGCAGTATTTT.

The V and J genes are TRBV30 and TRBJ1-1; the D gene is possibly TRBD1 (5 bases). Germline assignment: CDR1 GTSNPN and CDR2 SVGIG (reference sequence). The V end was cut by 1 base, the J end by 3 bases, with 12 bases between. The CDR3 is made up of 14 amino acids. DNA of the CDR3: TGTGCCTGGAGTGGGGGGGGAGTCGACACTGAAGCTTTCTTT. This gives the protein CAWSGGGVDTEAFF.

V and J are TRBV6-2 or TRBV6-3 and TRBJ1-5; perhaps TRBD1 as D (6 bases). The CDR3 loop spans 14 amino acids. The germline CDR1 and CDR2 sequences are MNHEY and SVGEGT. The V end lost 4 bases, the J end lost 3 bases, and 10 bases lay between the germline ends. The CDR3 DNA follows: TGTGCCAGCAGTTCAAGGACAGCCAATCAGCCCCAGCATTTT. It encodes CASSSRTANQPQHF.

The chain employs TRBV7-3 and TRBJ2-1; 9 positions agree with TRBD2. CDR1 SGHTA and CDR2 FQGTGA come from the germline V gene. V lost 2 bases to trimming and J lost 6 bases; unmatched junction nucleotides: 2. The CDR3 has 14 residues. The CDR3 region has the DNA TGTGCCAGCAGCTTAGCGGGACTAGCCAATGAGCAGTTCTTC. Translating it yields CASSLAGLANEQFF.

The chain employs TRBV24-1 and TRBJ2-7, with TRBD2 matching 9 bases. The length of the CDR3 is 16 residues. CDR1 is KGHDR, CDR2 SFDVKD, per germline. With V trimmed by 5 bases and J by 2 bases, 9 bases remained unmatched. Here the CDR3 reads CATSGIAGVRAYEQYF. CDR3 nucleotides: TGTGCCACCAGTGGGATAGCGGGAGTAAGGGCCTACGAGCAGTACTTC.

The chain combines TRBV19 with TRBJ1-4, with a weak D call TRBD1 (6 bases). Germline V lookup: CDR1 LNHDA, CDR2 SQIVND (reference sequence). The CDR3 runs to 17 residues. Trimming took off 1 base at V and 4 bases at J, with 16 bases between the two ends. This chain's CDR3 is CASSIASWGQVNEKLFF. The CDR3, as DNA: TGTGCCAGTAGTATAGCCAGCTGGGGGCAGGTTAATGAAAAACTGTTTTTT.

This chain joins TRBV4-2 and TRBJ2-1; TRBD2 agrees at 8 bases. The germline CDR1 and CDR2 sequences are LGHNA and YNFKEQ. With 1 base clipped from V and 0 bases from J, the junction kept 5 bases outside the gene matches. CDR3 size: 17 residues. CDR3: CASSQVARGGSYNEQFF. As DNA, the CDR3 is TGTGCCAGCAGCCAAGTCGCACGGGGGGGCTCCTACAATGAGCAGTTCTTC.